Listed here are 5 T cell receptor beta chains from one sample, sequenced in a study of CD8+CD57+ T cells in acquired aplastic anemia (dated by TCRdb to about 2018). Instrument on record: Illumina HiSeq 2000. Genomic DNA was used as template for profiling of TCR beta VDJ combinations and CDR3 sequences. Through fastp at Q25 and MiXCR, TCRdb rebuilt clones from the public reads, retaining in-frame beta chains. Merged by CDR3 protein, the rows form single entries marked with the most common genes and DNA. This sample lists some 92,000 distinct CDR3 sequences; roughly 70% were detected once. The ten largest clones take up approximately 60% of the sample. Expansion of CD8+CD57+ cells had been shown by flow cytometry in the patients chosen for sequencing. Sequencing was done on a sample of sorted CD4+, CD8+, or CD8+CD57+ T cells (not recorded which) from PBMCs. The source of these receptors is a human donor with aplastic anemia.

The rearrangement links TRBV24-1 to TRBJ1-1; perhaps TRBD1 as D (6 bases). The CDR3 runs 14 residues. The V gene lost 5 bases and the J gene lost 4 bases, with 13 bases spanning the gap. In germline, CDR1 is KGHDR, CDR2 SFDVKD. As DNA, the CDR3 is TGTGCCACCAGTGGTACAGGGAGTGGCACTGAAGCTTTCTTT. Amino acid sequence: CATSGTGSGTEAFF.

The rearrangement joins TRBV7-9 to TRBJ2-7; D is uncertain. This CDR3 spans 14 amino acids. From germline, CDR1 is SEHNR and CDR2 FQNEAQ (reference sequence). V was clipped by 9 bases and J by 7 bases, with 22 bases between them. The CDR3 DNA reads TGTGCCAGTAGCCCAAGGGTCCCTCTTGTAGAGCAGTACTTC. This codes for CASSPRVPLVEQYF.

Many counts were recorded for this clonotype. This chain joins TRBV20-1 and TRBJ2-2, with no clear D. The CDR3 has 13 residues. Trimming removed 6 bases at V and 0 bases at J, with 8 bases between. In germline, CDR1 is DFQATT, CDR2 SNEGSKA (reference sequence). DNA of the CDR3: TGCAGTGCCTTAGTAGCGAACACCGGGGAGCTGTTTTTT. Residues: CSALVANTGELFF.

This clonotype appeared a single time. V and J are TRBV7-9 and TRBJ1-2, with D maybe TRBD1 (6 bases). V lost 1 base and J 4 bases, leaving 10 bases between the germline ends. The CDR3 is made up of 14 amino acids. Germline V gives CDR1 SEHNR, CDR2 FQNEAQ (reference sequence). CDR3 sequence: CASSLGQASYGYTF. CDR3 DNA: TGTGCCAGCAGCTTAGGACAGGCCTCCTATGGCTACACCTTC.

Concerning this clonotype: Germline and junction disagree at one end, which may indicate a read error. The chain carries TRBV7-7 and TRBJ2-5; 8 bases agree with TRBD2. Germline V gene data show CDR1 as SSHAT and CDR2 as FNYEAQ (reference sequence). The CDR3 is 14 residues long. The CDR3 reads CASSLQAGEETQYF. The CDR3 DNA reads TGTGCTAGCAGCTTACAAGCGGGAGAAGAGACCCAGTACTTC.